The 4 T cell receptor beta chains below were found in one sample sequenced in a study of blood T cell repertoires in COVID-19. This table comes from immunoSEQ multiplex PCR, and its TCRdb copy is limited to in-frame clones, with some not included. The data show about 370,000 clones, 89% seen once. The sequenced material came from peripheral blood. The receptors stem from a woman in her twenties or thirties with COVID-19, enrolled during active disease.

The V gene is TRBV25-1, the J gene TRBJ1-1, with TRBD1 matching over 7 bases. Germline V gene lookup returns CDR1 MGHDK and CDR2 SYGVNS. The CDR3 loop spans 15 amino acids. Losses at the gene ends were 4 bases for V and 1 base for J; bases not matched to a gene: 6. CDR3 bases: TGTGCCAGCAGTGCCCTTGACAGGGAGAACACTGAAGCTTTCTTT. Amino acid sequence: CASSALDRENTEAFF.

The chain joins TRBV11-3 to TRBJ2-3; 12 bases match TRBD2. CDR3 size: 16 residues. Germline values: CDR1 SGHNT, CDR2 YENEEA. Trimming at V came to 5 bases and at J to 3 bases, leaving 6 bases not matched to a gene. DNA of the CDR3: TGTGCCAGCAGCATGAGGACTAGCGGGGATACAGATACGCAGTATTTT. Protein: CASSMRTSGDTDTQYF. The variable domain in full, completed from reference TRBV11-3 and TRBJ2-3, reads EAGVVQSPRYKIIEKKQPVAFWCNPISGHNTLYWYLQNLGQGPELLIRYENEEAVDDSQLPKDRFSAERLKGVDSTLKIQPAELGDSAVYLCASSMRTSGDTDTQYFGPGTRLTVL.

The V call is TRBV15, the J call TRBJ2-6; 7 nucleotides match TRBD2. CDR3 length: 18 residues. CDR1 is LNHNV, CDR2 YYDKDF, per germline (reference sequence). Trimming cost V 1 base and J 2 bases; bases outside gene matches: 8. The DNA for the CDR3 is TGTGCCACCAGCAGAGGGGGGGGTAACTTCCCTGGGGCCAACGTCCTGACTTTC. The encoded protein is CATSRGGGNFPGANVLTF.

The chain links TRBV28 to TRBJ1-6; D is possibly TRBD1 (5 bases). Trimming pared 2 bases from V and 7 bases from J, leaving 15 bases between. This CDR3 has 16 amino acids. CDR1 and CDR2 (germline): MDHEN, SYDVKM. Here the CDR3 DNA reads TGTGCCAGCAGTTTACCCTCGCCAGGGAGGAATTCACCCCTCCACTTT. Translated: CASSLPSPGRNSPLHF.